The T cell receptor beta chain described here comes from a study of vaccination and CD4 T cells after COVID-19. The ends were cut back, 6 bases at V and 2 bases at J, with 7 bases in the middle. This CDR3 has 13 amino acids. Germline assignment: CDR1 SNHLY and CDR2 FYNNEI. Sequenced with the Oncomine TCR Beta short-read assay was DNA taken from cultured CD4+ T cells. In TCRdb, the PCR reads were re-called with MiXCR into one record per CDR3 protein. The sample consists of approximately 22,000 distinct CDR3 sequences, 38% of them appearing once. A word on this clonotype: The antigen remains undetermined.

Documented treatment: roughly 10-day PBMC culture with coronavirus spike peptide pools or control peptides (ViraFEST assay). The sequence was collected from a human donor who received a COVID-19 vaccine. Source: CD4+ T cells from blood, cultured in vitro, taken before SARS-CoV-2 vaccination. The chain couples TRBV2 to TRBJ2-2; D is possibly TRBD1 (6 bases). This chain's CDR3 is CASRGANTGELFF. CDR3 coding DNA: TGTGCCAGCAGGGGGGCAAACACCGGGGAGCTGTTTTTT. Using reference TRBV2 and TRBJ2-2 for the parts outside the CDR3, the full variable domain is EPEVTQTPSHQVTQMGQEVILRCVPISNHLYFYWYRQILGQKVEFLVSFYNNEISEKSEIFDDQFSVERPDGSNFTLKIRSTKLEDSAMYFCASRGANTGELFFGEGSRLTVL.